Included here is one T cell receptor beta chain sequence, with context. Its matching antigen is unknown. This sample was taken from a study of CD8 T cells in Susac syndrome. Notes on the study in general: It was acknowledged in the study that its TCR sequencing and HLA analysis involved a relatively small number of individuals.

Random hexamers were used to reverse transcribe the RNA input (roughly 0.5 to 1 ug). Across 54 Vbeta and 13 Jbeta, immunoSEQ multiplex PCR amplified TCR beta CDR3. One entry per CDR3 protein results from TCRdb running MiXCR on the immunoSEQ multiplex PCR reads. The table has tens of thousands of distinct CDR3 sequences, roughly 93% seen once; the top ten hold roughly 0.26%. Sequencing of TCR beta was carried out in blood CD8+ and CD4+ T cells. It was negative isolation that provided the CD8+ and CD4+ T cells, whereas TEMRA cells were enriched by FACS. The sequenced sample was CD8+ T cells from PBMCs. The sequence was obtained from a human donor in good health.

The CDR3 here is CACGTASYNEQFF. CDR3 nucleotide sequence: TGTGCCTGCGGGACAGCTTCCTACAATGAGCAGTTCTTC. The rearrangement joins TRBV27 to TRBJ2-1; D is possibly TRBD1 (7 bases). There are 13 residues in the CDR3. V dropped 11 bases and J dropped 1 base, with 12 bases sitting between them. Per the germline V gene, CDR1 is MNHEY and CDR2 is SMNVEV (reference sequence).